This T cell receptor beta chain was sequenced during a study of blood T cell repertoires in COVID-19. Germline V gene sequence: CDR1 SGHVS, CDR2 FNYEAQ. CDR3 length: 13 amino acids. V was pared by 4 bases and J by 5 bases, with 11 bases between. The protocol was immunoSEQ multiplex PCR, while the TCRdb copy is restricted to in-frame clones and leaves out a portion. The sample records under 30,000 clones, 83% being singletons. The J gene is TRBJ1-2, the V gene TRBV7-6; D remains unclear. Sequenced sample: peripheral blood. The origin of this receptor is a human donor in a cohort sampled during active COVID-19. Written as DNA, the CDR3 is TGTGCCAGCAGCTCCTTTCTCTCGTATGGCTACACCTTC. As protein: CASSSFLSYGYTF.